This T cell receptor (beta chain) originates from a study of cytomegalovirus exposure and HLA in healthy donors. The CDR3 covers 13 residues. CDR1 is MNHNS, CDR2 SASEGT, per germline. The ends lost 2 bases at V and 8 bases at J; junction bases unmatched: 4. Researchers ran the PCR with 60 Vbeta and 13 Jbeta primers. Produced via immunoSEQ multiplex PCR; TCRdb's table is partial and in-frame only. The top ten clones hold roughly 4.7% of a sample with some 170,000 clones, around 80% of them seen once. The sequence derives from a man aged 30-40 years in good health and CMV-seronegative. The sample taken for sequencing was PBMCs. The rearrangement links TRBV6-1 to TRBJ1-2; 8 positions agree with TRBD1. The CDR3 DNA is TGTGCCAGCAGTGAAACAGGGGGAGGAGGCTACACCTTC. It yields the protein CASSETGGGGYTF.